This T cell receptor (beta chain) appears in the sequencing data of a study of PD-L1 blockade in urothelial cancer (dated 2017 in TCRdb). In the study overall: Every patient began therapy in about 2014 and was given atezolizumab 1,200 mg intravenously every 3 weeks. About 90% of the roughly 30 patients were males with bladder-origin urothelial cancer, and 18 of 29 reported a prior smoking history. Patients had an ECOG performance status of 0 or 1 and had received between 0 and 3 prior chemotherapy regimens. Blood samples were analyzed 3 weeks after the start of treatment (second dose) and 6 weeks after the start of treatment. Blood samples gave a median of 141,255 T cells and roughly 83,000 unique TCRs, with a median clonality of approximately 0.08. The study was an exploratory multi-omic analysis of somatic, immune and clinical correlates of response to PD-L1 blockade with atezolizumab in urothelial cancer. Pretreatment tumor samples, along with matched peripheral blood collected serially before and after atezolizumab treatment, underwent TCR sequencing. Durable clinical benefit was defined as progression-free survival longer than 6 months, and TCR features were also tested against progression-free and overall survival. In the same patients, pretreatment tumors underwent whole exome sequencing and RNA sequencing in addition to TCR sequencing. About 10 patients achieved durable clinical benefit and approximately 19 did not. Over 28 patients had pretreatment blood TCR-seq, about 25 had at least one posttreatment blood collection, and about 25 had tumor TCR-seq.

Synthetic TCR analog templates were spiked into each PCR to estimate absolute template abundance from read counts. The immunoSEQ assay used bias-controlled V and J gene primers to amplify TCRbeta CDR3 regions from genomic DNA. Sequencing of rearranged TCRbeta segments was performed at approximately 20X coverage. The paper's data handling went like this. Sequencing errors were corrected by clustering, and CDR3s were annotated against IMGT so that V, D and J genes could be assigned. Out-of-frame and stop-codon sequences were excluded, and only productive TCRbeta rearrangements were used in downstream analyses. To compute clonality, Shannon entropy was normalized by the log of the number of unique productive sequences and then subtracted from one. Clones differing between time points or between blood and tumor were identified using Fisher's exact test with Benjamini-Hochberg correction, with an adjusted p below 0.01 applied as the threshold. TCRdb provides this immuneACCESS table in a form limited to in-frame rearrangements. Some clones are lacking; in checked studies, under half of them reflect an unresolved V gene, and why the rest are absent is not known. V and J calls and clone size are copied from that table; D and trimming were computed from the DNA. The sample has about 21,000 clones on record, 90% of them singletons. Clones ranked in the top ten supply 15% to 20% of the sample.

A word on this clone: Its recognized antigen is unknown. Per-nucleotide qualities are absent, and no much larger clonotype sits a single base away.

Broad study findings and their caveats: Because the sample size was small (n ≈ 30) and many of the analyses were exploratory, the results are meant to be hypothesis-generating. Patients with durable benefit showed greater expansion of tumor-associated TCR clones in peripheral blood 3 weeks after starting treatment (n of about 22, p = 0.022). Improved progression-free and overall survival was associated with having pretreatment peripheral blood TCR clonality below the median.

The cohort comprised 25 to 30 patients with locally advanced or metastatic urothelial carcinoma treated at Memorial Sloan Kettering on a trial protocol. Peripheral blood mononuclear cells were collected pretreatment and during treatment, with between 1 and 8 total time points per patient. The Qiagen DNeasy Blood extraction kit was used to purify genomic DNA from total PBMCs and tumor samples. PBMCs were collected pretreatment and during treatment, and were isolated and stored as previously described. Sequenced here: PBMCs, sampled around atezolizumab (anti-PD-L1) treatment. The TCR originated in a woman in her sixties or seventies with urothelial cancer.

The nucleotides read TGCGCCAGCAGCCTCCCAGGGACAGGGGCAGGCGAGCAGTACTTC. Its protein reads: CASSLPGTGAGEQYF. The chain is made from TRBV5-1 and TRBJ2-7, with 10 junctional bases fitting TRBD1. V ends up 4 bases short and J 6 bases short, with an unmatched junction base count of 10. From a lookup of the germline V gene, CDR1 and CDR2 are SGHRS and YFSETQ. From the cysteine up to the phenylalanine, the CDR3 has a length of 15 residues. Only the CDR3 DNA stays, 45 bases, in frame from base 1. The full variable domain, with segments outside the CDR3 supplied by the reference TRBV5-1 and TRBJ2-7 proteins, appears as KAGVTQTPRYLIKTRGQQVTLSCSPISGHRSVSWYQQTPGQGLQFLFEYFSETQRNKGNFPGRFSGRQFSNSRSEMNVSTLELGDSALYLCASSLPGTGAGEQYFGPGTRLTVT.